The 8 T cell receptor beta chains in this list originate from one sample, sequenced in a study of early T cells in non-severe SARS-CoV-2 infection. TCRdb passed the 5' RACE reads through MiXCR, listing each CDR3 protein once. Among almost 85,000 distinct CDR3 sequences listed, about 12% were seen once. The specimen sequenced was whole blood. Every receptor here comes from an adult who was a healthcare worker with PCR-confirmed SARS-CoV-2 infection or an uninfected control (not recorded which).

The rearrangement joins TRBV20-1 to TRBJ2-1, with D perhaps TRBD2 (6 bases). The V end lost 3 bases, the J end lost 9 bases, and 15 bases lay between the germline ends. The CDR3 runs 13 residues. Germline V CDR1 and CDR2: DFQATT, SNEGSKA (reference sequence). DNA for the CDR3: TGCAGTGCTAGTGCCCCTCCAGCGGGTGAGCAGTTCTTC. The encoded protein is CSASAPPAGEQFF.

The chain combines TRBV9 with TRBJ2-7; 9 bases map to TRBD1. The trim removed 3 bases at V and 5 bases at J, leaving 9 bases unmatched. In germline, CDR1 is SGDLS, CDR2 YYNGEE. This CDR3 is built from 15 residues. The CDR3 region has the DNA TGTGCCAGCAGCGCTCTAGCGGACAGGGGTAACGAGCAGTACTTC. Translated: CASSALADRGNEQYF.

This clonotype was seen only a few times. The chain couples TRBV7-2 to TRBJ1-1; D call uncertain. Germline V lookup: CDR1 SGHTA, CDR2 FQGNSA. V was pared by 1 base and J by 5 bases, with 5 bases between. The CDR3 is made up of 12 amino acids. The chain's CDR3 is CASSLVRTEAFF. CDR3 in DNA: TGTGCCAGCAGCTTAGTTCGGACTGAAGCTTTCTTT.

This clonotype was seen only once. V usage is TRBV4-1 and J usage is TRBJ2-2, with D hard to call. This CDR3 region has 15 residues. Trimming stripped 1 base from V and 7 bases from J, with 13 bases between. Germline V gene data show CDR1 as MGHRA and CDR2 as YSYEKL. The CDR3 DNA is TGCGCCAGCAGCCAAGGGAAACCCACGTACGGGGAGCTGTTTTTT. It yields the protein CASSQGKPTYGELFF.

V and J are TRBV5-1 and TRBJ2-6; 8 bases map to TRBD1. CDR1 SGHRS and CDR2 YFSETQ come from the germline V gene. The CDR3 consists of 20 residues. Trimming took 2 bases from V and 4 from J; bases not matched to a gene: 17. For the CDR3, the DNA is TGCGCCAGCAGCTTTGTTCCCCGTGGACAGGGTCTCAGCGGGGCCAACGTCCTGACTTTC. Its translation is CASSFVPRGQGLSGANVLTF.

The gene calls are TRBV20-1 and TRBJ2-3; D perhaps matches TRBD2 (7 bases). CDR1 DFQATT and CDR2 SNEGSKA come from the germline V gene (reference sequence). Deletions cut 4 bases from V and 4 bases from J, with 15 bases between. This CDR3 spans 14 amino acids. CDR3 DNA sequence: TGCAGTGCTAAGGGGGGGCTCCCGCCAGATACGCAGTATTTT. Residues: CSAKGGLPPDTQYF.

This clonotype was counted many times. The chain has TRBV7-9 and TRBJ1-6, with TRBD1 matching 7 bases. Germline loops: CDR1 SEHNR, CDR2 FQNEAQ (reference sequence). The junction had 6 bases not matched to a gene; V was cut back by 5 bases and J by 8 bases. CDR3 length: 14 residues. CDR3 coding DNA: TGTGCCAGCAGCCACAATACAGGGGATTCACCCCTCCACTTT. This translates into CASSHNTGDSPLHF. The variable domain in full, with the rest retrieved from reference TRBV7-9 and TRBJ1-6, is DTGVSQNPRHKITKRGQNVTFRCDPISEHNRLYWYRQTLGQGPEFLTYFQNEAQLEKSRLLSDRFSAERPKGSFSTLEIQRTEQGDSAMYLCASSHNTGDSPLHFGNGTRLTVT.

This clonotype was recorded a few times. This chain's CDR3 is CSVVPGTGTYEQYF. For the CDR3, the DNA is TGCAGCGTTGTACCCGGGACAGGGACCTACGAGCAGTACTTC. The chain carries TRBV29-1 and TRBJ2-7, with 9 bases identical to TRBD1. The germline gives CDR1 SQVTM, CDR2 ANQGSEA. J was trimmed by 2 bases and V by 4 bases; bases with no gene match: 6. The CDR3 sequence is 14 residues long.